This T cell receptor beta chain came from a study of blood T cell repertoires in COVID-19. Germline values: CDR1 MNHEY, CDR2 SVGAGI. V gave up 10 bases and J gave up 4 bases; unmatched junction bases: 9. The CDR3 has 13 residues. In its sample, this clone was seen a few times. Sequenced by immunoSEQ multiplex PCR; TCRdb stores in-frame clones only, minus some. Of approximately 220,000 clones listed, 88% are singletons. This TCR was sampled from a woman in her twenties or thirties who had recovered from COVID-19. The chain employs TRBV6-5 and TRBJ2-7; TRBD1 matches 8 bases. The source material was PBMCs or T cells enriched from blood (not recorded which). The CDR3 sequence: CATTGTGLYEQYF. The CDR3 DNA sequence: TGTGCCACCACCGGGACAGGCCTATACGAGCAGTACTTC.